This entry lists 17 T cell receptor beta chains sequenced from one sample in a study of beta chain features in type 1 diabetes (dated by TCRdb to 2016 to 2018). Study-level results and caveats: In all four CD4+ subsets, TCRB CDR3 length was moderately but significantly shorter in type 1 diabetes patients.

No cognate antigen is known for these TCRs. To prepare the library, the immunoSEQ multiplex PCR assay was applied. All of the isolated RNA was reverse transcribed with the High Capacity cDNA Reverse Transcription Kit, so expressed TCRB transcripts were sequenced. In TCRdb, the immuneACCESS table is reduced to in-frame sequences with V and J assigned. These tables do not hold every clone; where another copy was compared, an unresolved V gene accounts for under half, and the others remain unexplained. The sample has about 250,000 clones on record, 11% of them singletons. Around 0.015% of the sample is in the top ten clones. The sample consisted of naive CD4+ T cells from blood. In the paper's terms, the cell subset or site label means: true naive CD4+ T cells. The source is a man between 25 and 39 years old with type 1 diabetes.

This clone occurred a few times. This rearrangement joins TRBV30 to TRBJ2-5, with a possible D match to TRBD2 (5 bases). The CDR3 contains 11 residues. CDR1 and CDR2 (germline): GTSNPN, SVGIG (reference sequence). V lost 4 bases to trimming and J lost 5 bases, with 8 bases between them. CDR3 sequence: CAWNTGETQYF. Written as DNA, the CDR3 is TGTGCCTGGAATACGGGGGAGACCCAGTACTTC. Based on the CDR3 plus reference TRBV30 and TRBJ2-5, the full variable domain is SQTIHQWPATLVQPVGSPLSLECTVEGTSNPNLYWYRQAAGRGLQLLFYSVGIGQISSEVPQNLSASRPQDRQFILSSKKLLLSDSGFYLCAWNTGETQYFGPGTRLLVL.

The chain is built from TRBV28 and TRBJ1-5; D gene uncertain. V lost 8 bases to trimming and J lost 0 bases, with 11 bases between them. CDR3 length: 14 residues. Germline values: CDR1 MDHEN, CDR2 SYDVKM. The CDR3 is CASLSGNSNQPQHF. CDR3 bases: TGTGCCAGCCTTTCAGGTAATAGCAATCAGCCCCAGCATTTT.

A few counts support this clone. The CDR3 loop reads CASSSNRGRLSRNYGYTF. The DNA of the CDR3 is TGTGCCAGCAGCTCGAACAGGGGGCGCCTAAGTCGTAACTATGGCTACACCTTC. V and J are TRBV13 and TRBJ1-2; TRBD1 agrees at 9 bases. Germline-derived CDR1 and CDR2 are PRHDT and FYEKMQ (reference sequence). The V gene end was trimmed by 4 bases and the J gene end by 1 base; junction bases not matched to a gene: 13. The CDR3 runs to 18 residues.

Turning to this clone: At one end, the junction sequence differs from germline, possibly due to a read error. The rearrangement uses TRBV19 and TRBJ2-7; the D gene is possibly TRBD2 (6 bases). CDR1 is LNHDA and CDR2 is SQIVND in the germline V gene (reference sequence). This CDR3 spans 13 amino acids. This chain's CDR3 is CATKAGTSHEQYF. DNA for the CDR3: TGTGCCACCAAGGCGGGGACCTCCCACGAGCAGTACTTC.

This clone came up a few times. The CDR3 bases are TGTGCCAGCAGCTCCCGGCCCCCGGGACAGTTTTACTACGAGCAGTACTTC. The encoded protein is CASSSRPPGQFYYEQYF. The V gene is TRBV7-9, the J gene TRBJ2-7; 7 bases fit TRBD1. CDR3 size: 17 residues. V lost 4 bases to trimming and J lost 3 bases; unmatched junction nucleotides: 15. Per the germline V gene, CDR1 is SEHNR and CDR2 is FQNEAQ (reference sequence).

This clone was detected ten times or more. The chain is built from TRBV7-9 and TRBJ2-1; TRBD1 aligns across 9 bases. CDR3 length: 14 residues. V was clipped by 7 bases and J by 8 bases; unmatched bases: 9. The germline V gene encodes CDR1 SEHNR and CDR2 FQNEAQ (reference sequence). CDR3 DNA: TGTGCCAGCATCCCCAGGGACAGGGAACATGAGCAGTTCTTC. Translated, it gives CASIPRDREHEQFF.

This chain uses TRBV27 with TRBJ1-2; D not resolved. The V gene lost 3 bases and the J gene lost 6 bases, with 11 bases spanning the gap. The CDR3 loop spans 13 amino acids. In germline, CDR1 is MNHEY, CDR2 SMNVEV (reference sequence). As DNA, the CDR3 is TGTGCCAGCAGTTTTAGAGTCGGGGATGGCTACACCTTC. This sequence encodes CASSFRVGDGYTF.

This clone has more than one count but fewer than ten. The chain employs TRBV18 and TRBJ2-7; possible D gene TRBD1, 5 bases. Trimming cost V 2 bases and J 2 bases, with 10 bases left between them. The CDR3 has 14 residues. CDR1 and CDR2 (germline): KGHSH, LQKENI. The CDR3 spells CASSPDSSAYEQYF. DNA of the CDR3: TGTGCCAGCTCACCAGACAGTTCAGCCTACGAGCAGTACTTC.

This clone was seen more than once but under ten times. The V gene is TRBV5-6, the J gene TRBJ2-5; 9 bases fit TRBD2. The V and J ends lost 2 bases and 5 bases, in that order; junction bases with no gene match: 4. In germline, CDR1 is SGHDT, CDR2 YYEEEE. The CDR3 covers 14 residues. This CDR3 reads CASSLPSGDETQYF. The CDR3 DNA reads TGTGCCAGCAGCTTACCTAGCGGGGATGAGACCCAGTACTTC. Based on the CDR3 plus reference TRBV5-6 and TRBJ2-5, the full variable domain is DAGVTQSPTHLIKTRGQQVTLRCSPKSGHDTVSWYQQALGQGPQFIFQYYEEEERQRGNFPDRFSGHQFPNYSSELNVNALLLGDSALYLCASSLPSGDETQYFGPGTRLLVL.

This clone was detected only a few times. The chain couples TRBV28 to TRBJ2-7; D might be TRBD1 (5 bases). The V gene's germline CDR1 is MDHEN and CDR2 SYDVKM. With 2 bases removed from V and 3 bases from J, the gap between germline ends came to 11 bases. This CDR3 is 14 amino acids long. The CDR3 sequence is CASSLGQGDYEQYF. CDR3 nucleotides: TGTGCCAGCAGTTTAGGGCAGGGTGACTACGAGCAGTACTTC. The complete variable domain, with remaining parts taken from reference TRBV28 and TRBJ2-7, reads DVKVTQSSRYLVKRTGEKVFLECVQDMDHENMFWYRQDPGLGLRLIYFSYDVKMKEKGDIPEGYSVSREKKERFSLILESASTNQTSMYLCASSLGQGDYEQYFGPGTRLTVT.

CDR3 loop: CASSSRAGGGEFF. Written as DNA, the CDR3 is TGTGCCAGCAGTTCCCGCGCCGGGGGGGGAGAGTTCTTC. This chain uses TRBV5-6 with TRBJ2-1; 8 bases map to TRBD2. V lost 5 bases to trimming and J lost 14 bases; unmatched junction nucleotides: 12. This CDR3 spans 13 amino acids. Germline V gives CDR1 SGHDT, CDR2 YYEEEE.

The gene calls are TRBV11-3 and TRBJ2-7; D is perhaps TRBD1 (6 bases). V dropped 1 base and J dropped 2 bases, with 6 bases sitting between them. The germline gives CDR1 SGHNT, CDR2 YENEEA. The CDR3 contains 13 residues. CDR3 residues: CASSLGTAYEQYF. The CDR3 DNA sequence: TGTGCCAGCAGCTTAGGGACAGCCTACGAGCAGTACTTC.

In this sample, this clone turned up a few times. The chain uses TRBV11-2 and TRBJ2-1, with D hard to call. CDR1 and CDR2 from the germline V gene are SGHAT and FQNNGV. V dropped 2 bases and J dropped 6 bases, with 8 bases sitting between them. This CDR3 comprises 13 residues. The CDR3 here is CASSLLQLNEQFF. In DNA form, the CDR3 reads TGTGCCAGCAGCTTATTACAGCTCAATGAGCAGTTCTTC.

This clone has more than one count but fewer than ten. The chain carries TRBV5-6 and TRBJ2-3; 7 bases fit TRBD2. Germline V CDR1 and CDR2: SGHDT, YYEEEE. The CDR3 covers 13 residues. The V and J ends lost 2 bases and 3 bases, in that order; junction bases with no gene match: 0. CDR3 loop: CASSFGGTDTQYF. The CDR3 DNA sequence: TGTGCCAGCAGCTTCGGGGGGACAGATACGCAGTATTTT.

This clone was observed a few times. The junction does not match germline at one end; this may be a read error. This chain uses TRBV7-7 with TRBJ2-5, with D tentatively TRBD2 (5 bases). Germline V CDR1 and CDR2: SSHAT, FNYEAQ (reference sequence). The CDR3 totals 15 residues. CDR3 amino acids: CASSYPTRGQETQYF. DNA of the CDR3: TGTGCTAGCAGCTATCCGACTCGGGGCCAAGAGACCCAGTACTTC.

This clone has only a few counts. The chain links TRBV7-3 to TRBJ1-3, with D uncertain. The CDR3 has 13 amino acids. Germline V lookup: CDR1 SGHTA, CDR2 FQGTGA. DNA for the CDR3: TGTCCCCTGCTCGGAGGGAACGAGAACACCATATATTTT. As protein: CPLLGGNENTIYF.

This clone was seen a few times. The chain links TRBV18 to TRBJ1-5; TRBD1 is a possible D gene (6 bases). Germline V lookup: CDR1 KGHSH, CDR2 LQKENI. V lost 5 bases to trimming and J lost 4 bases, with 15 bases between them. The CDR3 sequence is 15 residues long. CDR3 coding DNA: TGTGCCAGCTCAGCGACGGGGGGCTTGAATCAGCCCCAGCATTTT. It translates to CASSATGGLNQPQHF. Drawing the rest from reference TRBV18 and TRBJ1-5, the complete variable domain is NAGVMQNPRHLVRRRGQEARLRCSPMKGHSHVYWYRQLPEEGLKFMVYLQKENIIDESGMPKERFSAEFPKEGPSILRIQQVVRGDSAAYFCASSATGGLNQPQHFGDGTRLSIL.